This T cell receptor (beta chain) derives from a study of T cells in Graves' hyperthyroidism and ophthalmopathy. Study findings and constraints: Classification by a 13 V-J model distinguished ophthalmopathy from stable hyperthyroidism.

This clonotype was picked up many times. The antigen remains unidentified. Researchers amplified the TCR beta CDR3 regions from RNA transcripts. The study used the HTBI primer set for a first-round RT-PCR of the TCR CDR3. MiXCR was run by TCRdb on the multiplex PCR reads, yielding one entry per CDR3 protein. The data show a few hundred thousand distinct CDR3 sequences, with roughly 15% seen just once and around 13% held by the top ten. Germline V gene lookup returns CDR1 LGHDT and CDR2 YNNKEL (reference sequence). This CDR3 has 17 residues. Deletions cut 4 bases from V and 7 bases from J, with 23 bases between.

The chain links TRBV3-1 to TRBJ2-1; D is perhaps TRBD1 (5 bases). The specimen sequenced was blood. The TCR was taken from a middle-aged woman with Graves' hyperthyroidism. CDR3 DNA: TGTGCCAGCAGCCGAGAAGACAGAAGGGTAGTTCTTAATGAGCAGTTCTTC. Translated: CASSREDRRVVLNEQFF.